The 9 T cell receptor beta chains given below trace back to one sample, sequenced in a study of T cells in Graves' hyperthyroidism and ophthalmopathy. Researchers amplified the TCR beta CDR3 regions from RNA transcripts. RT-PCR in the first round (using the HTBI primer set) targeted the TCR CDR3. Using its own MiXCR run on the multiplex PCR reads, TCRdb lists one record per CDR3 protein. Among over 500,000 distinct CDR3 sequences listed, more than 15% were seen once. Material for sequencing was blood. The receptors were gathered from a woman in her twenties or thirties with Graves' ophthalmopathy.

The chain recombines TRBV29-1 with TRBJ1-2; TRBD1 might be the D (5 bases). With 5 bases removed from V and 4 bases from J, the gap between germline ends came to 20 bases. CDR1 SQVTM and CDR2 ANQGSEA come from the germline V gene. The CDR3 is 15 amino acids. The CDR3 sequence is CSVWGRTGDSYGYTF. DNA of the CDR3: TGCAGCGTTTGGGGTAGAACAGGCGACAGCTATGGCTACACCTTC.

The chain uses TRBV20-1 and TRBJ2-3; maybe TRBD2 (5 bases). Between the trimmed V and J ends, which lost 3 bases and 4 bases, there was a span of 17 bases. CDR3 length: 15 residues. Per the germline V gene, CDR1 is DFQATT and CDR2 is SNEGSKA (reference sequence). CDR3 nucleotide sequence: TGCAGTGCTAGGAATCGGCGGACTCCCTCAGATACGCAGTATTTT. This translates into CSARNRRTPSDTQYF.

There are many counts of this clonotype. This chain connects TRBV12-3 or TRBV12-4 to TRBJ2-7; the match to TRBD2 covers 10 bases. The CDR3 totals 14 residues. Trimming at V came to 7 bases and at J to 6 bases, leaving 9 bases not matched to a gene. In DNA, the CDR3 is TGTGCCAGCAACCAGCGGGAGGGGGGGAGCGAGCAGTACTTC. Its protein is CASNQREGGSEQYF.

The V and J genes are TRBV18 and TRBJ2-1; TRBD2 matches 9 bases. Germline V gene sequence: CDR1 KGHSH, CDR2 LQKENI. The trim removed 7 bases at V and 6 bases at J, leaving 16 bases unmatched. The CDR3 covers 17 residues. The CDR3 sequence: CASLRSRGTSHPNEQFF. DNA for the CDR3: TGTGCCAGCTTAAGGTCCCGCGGGACTAGCCATCCCAATGAGCAGTTCTTC.

The chain combines TRBV28 with TRBJ1-3; possibly TRBD1 for D (5 bases). CDR3 length equals 13 residues. Germline-derived CDR1 and CDR2 are MDHEN and SYDVKM. V lost 11 bases and J 4 bases, leaving 15 bases between the germline ends. The CDR3 spells CAGTSGTGNTIYF. As DNA, the CDR3 is TGTGCCGGCACCTCAGGGACGGGAAACACCATATATTTT.

There are a few counts of this clonotype. The chain is built from TRBV20-1 and TRBJ1-5; D unresolved. The CDR3 is 15 amino acids. Germline assignment: CDR1 DFQATT and CDR2 SNEGSKA (reference sequence). The V end was cut by 1 base, the J end by 0 bases, with 10 bases between. The CDR3 loop reads CSARVYQISNQPQHF. Here the CDR3 DNA reads TGCAGTGCTAGAGTATATCAGATTAGCAATCAGCCCCAGCATTTT.

The chain has TRBV20-1 and TRBJ2-1; TRBD1 matches at 10 bases. The CDR3 has 14 amino acids. Germline CDR1 and CDR2: DFQATT and SNEGSKA (reference sequence). V shed 5 bases and J 2 bases; nucleotides not matched to a gene: 3. The CDR3 protein is CSAQTGGAYNEQFF. CDR3 sequence (DNA): TGCAGTGCTCAGACAGGGGGCGCCTACAATGAGCAGTTCTTC.

This clonotype appeared a few times. The J gene is TRBJ1-5, the V gene TRBV7-9, with TRBD1 as a possible D gene (5 bases). The CDR3 extends over 14 amino acids. Germline CDR1 SEHNR, CDR2 FQNEAQ (reference sequence). Trimming removed 1 base from V and 3 bases from J, with 7 bases in between. CDR3 sequence (DNA): TGTGCCAGCAGCTTAGAAGGGGCCAATCAGCCCCAGCATTTT. Translating it yields CASSLEGANQPQHF. Together with reference TRBV7-9 and TRBJ1-5, the CDR3 gives the full variable domain: DTGVSQNPRHKITKRGQNVTFRCDPISEHNRLYWYRQTLGQGPEFLTYFQNEAQLEKSRLLSDRFSAERPKGSFSTLEIQRTEQGDSAMYLCASSLEGANQPQHFGDGTRLSIL.

Notes on this clonotype: A much larger clonotype is one base distant, so this may be a read error. The chain recombines TRBV12-3 or TRBV12-4 with TRBJ2-4, with D perhaps TRBD2 (6 bases). V lost 6 bases, J lost 5 bases, and 14 bases lay in between. This CDR3 spans 14 amino acids. This CDR3 reads CASSPGGQENIQYF. The CDR3 DNA is TGTGCCAGCAGCCCCGGGGGTCAGGAAAACATTCAGTACTTC.